These 27 T cell receptor beta chains were all obtained from the same sample, sequenced in a study of shared clonotypes between healthy human individuals. TCRdb keeps only in-frame clones here, not all; method: immunoSEQ multiplex PCR. This sample has about 1.5 million clones, with over 95% found just once. Sequenced material: naive CD4+ T cells sorted from blood. As to subset: CD45RA+ positively selected. The receptors come from a man aged 30 to 45 in good health.

The chain combines TRBV7-3 with TRBJ2-1; 8 nucleotides line up with TRBD2. The junction had 8 bases not matched to a gene; V was cut back by 6 bases and J by 4 bases. There are 15 residues in the CDR3. Germline CDR1 and CDR2: SGHTA and FQGTGA. CDR3 nucleotides: TGTGCCAGCAGTCACGAGCGGGAGAGGTACAATGAGCAGTTCTTC. This gives the protein CASSHERERYNEQFF.

This chain joins TRBV9 and TRBJ2-7; 7 nucleotides align to TRBD2. Germline CDR1 SGDLS, CDR2 YYNGEE. CDR3 length equals 14 residues. The V gene end was trimmed by 3 bases and the J gene end by 3 bases; junction bases not matched to a gene: 6. CDR3: CASSAAGKGYEQYF. CDR3 bases: TGTGCCAGCAGCGCAGCGGGAAAAGGCTACGAGCAGTACTTC.

This chain links TRBV5-1 with TRBJ2-1; 8 positions agree with TRBD2. The germline gives CDR1 SGHRS, CDR2 YFSETQ. The CDR3 sequence is 17 residues long. The V segment lost 1 base and the J segment 2 bases; nucleotides outside the gene matches: 8. The CDR3 region is CASSLRSGGLPYNEQFF. CDR3 sequence (DNA): TGCGCCAGCAGCTTGAGATCGGGAGGGCTTCCCTACAATGAGCAGTTCTTC.

This chain uses TRBV27 with TRBJ1-5, with 7 bases aligning to TRBD1. Per the germline V gene, CDR1 is MNHEY and CDR2 is SMNVEV (reference sequence). The ends lost 2 bases at V and 7 bases at J; junction bases unmatched: 5. The CDR3 covers 14 residues. CDR3 DNA: TGTGCCAGCAGTTTAGGGACAGTCAGACAGCCCCAGCATTTT. It encodes CASSLGTVRQPQHF.

The chain has TRBV4-1 and TRBJ2-1; weak D call: TRBD2 (6 bases). Germline-derived CDR1 and CDR2 are MGHRA and YSYEKL. V was trimmed by 3 bases and J by 4 bases, leaving 16 bases between them. This CDR3 spans 16 amino acids. The CDR3 protein is CASSHVGGGEYNEQFF. In nucleotides, the CDR3 is TGCGCCAGCAGCCATGTAGGAGGCGGGGAATACAATGAGCAGTTCTTC.

V gene TRBV18 combines with J gene TRBJ2-5; D gene ambiguous. V lost 3 bases and J 2 bases, leaving 10 bases between the germline ends. There are 14 residues in the CDR3. The germline CDR1 and CDR2 sequences are KGHSH and LQKENI. As DNA, the CDR3 is TGTGCCAGCTCACCTCGGGTCCCTCAAGAGACCCAGTACTTC. Translation: CASSPRVPQETQYF.

The gene calls are TRBV9 and TRBJ2-7, with 10 bases that match TRBD1. The CDR3 is 15 residues long. With 3 bases clipped from V and 2 bases from J, the junction kept 5 bases outside the gene matches. Germline CDR1 reads SGDLS; CDR2 reads YYNGEE. CDR3 bases: TGTGCCAGCAGCGAGGGGGACAGGGGTACCTACGAGCAGTACTTC. Translated, it gives CASSEGDRGTYEQYF.

This chain joins TRBV11-2 and TRBJ2-3; 7 bases agree with TRBD2. V trimming: 5 bases; J trimming: 0 bases; junction bases outside the gene matches: 5. The germline V gene has CDR1 SGHAT and CDR2 FQNNGV. The CDR3 runs 15 residues. The CDR3 nucleotides are TGTGCCAGCAGCGTGACTAGCCGGAGCACAGATACGCAGTATTTT. Protein: CASSVTSRSTDTQYF.

The chain links TRBV27 to TRBJ1-1, with unresolved D. The CDR3 is 13 amino acids. CDR1 and CDR2 from the germline V gene are MNHEY and SMNVEV (reference sequence). The germline V and J ends were trimmed by 5 bases and 1 base, with 8 bases remaining between them. The CDR3 DNA is TGTGCCAGCAGTCCGCGACAGAACACTGAAGCTTTCTTT. This translates into CASSPRQNTEAFF.

The chain uses TRBV7-9 and TRBJ1-2; D uncertain. V was pared by 1 base and J by 4 bases, with 10 bases between. This CDR3 is built from 14 residues. Germline V CDR1 and CDR2: SEHNR, FQNEAQ (reference sequence). CDR3 in amino acids: CASSLGRPSYGYTF. CDR3 nucleotides: TGTGCCAGCAGCTTAGGGCGGCCCTCCTATGGCTACACCTTC.

The gene calls are TRBV5-4 and TRBJ2-7; a weak D match, TRBD1 (6 bases). Germline loops: CDR1 SGHNT, CDR2 YYREEE (reference sequence). The CDR3 is 15 amino acids. Trimming took 4 bases from V and 6 from J, leaving 20 bases between them. CDR3 sequence reads: CASSQGSPAQGEQYF. Here the CDR3 DNA reads TGTGCCAGCAGCCAGGGGAGCCCGGCTCAGGGCGAGCAGTACTTC.

On this clone itself: Other DNA sequences in the sample encode the same CDR3. This sequence joins TRBV18 and TRBJ2-1; D is tentatively TRBD1 or TRBD2 (5 bases each). The germline V gene has CDR1 KGHSH and CDR2 LQKENI. V lost 0 bases to trimming and J lost 4 bases, with 7 bases between them. CDR3 size: 14 residues. The CDR3 DNA reads TGTGCCAGCTCACCACCGGGACCATACAATGAGCAGTTCTTC. Translation: CASSPPGPYNEQFF.

The V call is TRBV9, the J call TRBJ2-7; TRBD2 aligns across 9 bases. Per germline, CDR1 SGDLS and CDR2 YYNGEE. The CDR3 has 16 residues. J was trimmed by 5 bases and V by 3 bases; bases with no gene match: 12. CDR3 in amino acids: CASSDGTGLALDEQYF. The CDR3 DNA reads as TGTGCCAGCAGCGACGGGACCGGACTAGCGCTCGACGAGCAGTACTTC.

The V gene is TRBV5-1, the J gene TRBJ1-2; unclear D gene. The CDR3 consists of 16 residues. Germline loops: CDR1 SGHRS, CDR2 YFSETQ. Trimming pared 0 bases from V and 4 bases from J, leaving 16 bases between. In DNA, the CDR3 is TGCGCCAGCAGCTTGGGAGTCGGCCCCGAAGCCTATGGCTACACCTTC. Its translation: CASSLGVGPEAYGYTF.

J is TRBJ2-6 and V is TRBV28; the match to TRBD2 covers 11 bases. Germline trimming cut 8 bases from V and 13 bases from J; bases unmatched to any gene: 10. The CDR3 has 14 amino acids. Germline V lookup: CDR1 MDHEN, CDR2 SYDVKM. CDR3 nucleotides: TGTGCCAGCCAAACTAGCGGGAGCCGCCAAGTCCTGACTTTC. Its translation is CASQTSGSRQVLTF.

CDR3 in amino acids: CASSKVGGSYNEQFF. For the CDR3, the DNA is TGTGCCAGCAGCAAAGTCGGAGGATCTTACAATGAGCAGTTCTTC. V is TRBV21-1 and J is TRBJ2-1; TRBD2, as called in the table, went unchecked against the DNA. TRBV21-1 is a documented pseudogene. The CDR3 has 15 amino acids.

V is TRBV18 and J is TRBJ1-2; no definite D call. Germline loops: CDR1 KGHSH, CDR2 LQKENI. V dropped 4 bases and J dropped 4 bases, with 13 bases sitting between them. The CDR3 consists of 14 residues. The CDR3 reads CASSQERELYGYTF. The DNA for the CDR3 is TGTGCCAGCTCACAAGAGAGAGAGCTCTATGGCTACACCTTC.

A word on this clone: A read error may produce the germline difference seen at one junction end. CDR3 DNA sequence: TGTGCCAGCAGCCACCCGGGACAGGGGAACATTGAAGCTTTCTTT. Translating gives CASSHPGQGNIEAFF. The J gene is TRBJ1-1, the V gene TRBV13; 10 bases are shared with TRBD1. The V gene's germline CDR1 is PRHDT and CDR2 FYEKMQ (reference sequence). This CDR3 is built from 15 residues.

This chain connects TRBV5-4 to TRBJ2-2, with a weak D call TRBD2 (7 bases). Trimming took off 4 bases at V and 5 bases at J, with 18 bases between the two ends. The CDR3 has 16 amino acids. Germline loops: CDR1 SGHNT, CDR2 YYREEE (reference sequence). CDR3 loop: CASSPAGGQRTGELFF. The CDR3 DNA reads as TGTGCCAGCAGCCCTGCCGGGGGGCAGAGGACCGGGGAGCTGTTTTTT.

The chain combines TRBV27 with TRBJ2-7; 8 bases line up with TRBD1. The germline CDR1 and CDR2 sequences are MNHEY and SMNVEV (reference sequence). The CDR3 has 16 amino acids. V lost 6 bases and J lost 2; bases outside the gene matches: 12. The CDR3 loop is CASRDRTGRRAYEQYF. The CDR3 DNA sequence: TGTGCCAGCAGAGATAGGACAGGGAGGAGGGCCTACGAGCAGTACTTC.

For the CDR3, the DNA is TGCAGCGTTAGCTATCGGACAGGGGGGACTGAAGCTTTCTTT. It encodes CSVSYRTGGTEAFF. J is TRBJ1-1 and V is TRBV29-1; TRBD1 matches 10 bases. J gave up 5 bases and V 5 bases, and 8 bases lay outside the gene matches. Germline lookup yields CDR1 SQVTM and CDR2 ANQGSEA. CDR3 length: 14 amino acids.

This clone was found once. J is TRBJ2-2 and V is TRBV28; 7 bases are shared with TRBD2. Germline V lookup: CDR1 MDHEN, CDR2 SYDVKM. The CDR3 is made up of 17 amino acids. J lost 2 bases, V lost 4 bases, and 10 bases had no gene match. CDR3 in amino acids: CASSSISASGNTGELFF. As DNA, the CDR3 is TGTGCCAGCAGTTCTATCAGCGCTAGCGGAAACACCGGGGAGCTGTTTTTT.

A note on this clone: Different DNA sequences within this sample yield the same CDR3. This rearrangement joins TRBV5-1 to TRBJ1-1; maybe TRBD1 (6 bases). The CDR3 is 15 residues long. The germline V gene encodes CDR1 SGHRS and CDR2 YFSETQ. V gave up 0 bases and J gave up 0 bases, with 9 bases separating them. CDR3 DNA: TGCGCCAGCAGCTTGGTTGGGGGGCTGAACACTGAAGCTTTCTTT. As protein: CASSLVGGLNTEAFF.

The rearrangement links TRBV18 to TRBJ2-5; TRBD1 agrees at 7 bases. Trimming cost V 5 bases and J 1 base; bases outside gene matches: 7. Looked up from germline, CDR1 is KGHSH and CDR2 is LQKENI. This CDR3 has 15 amino acids. In nucleotides, the CDR3 is TGTGCCAGCTCATCGACAGGGAAGGCCCAAGAGACCCAGTACTTC. It yields the protein CASSSTGKAQETQYF.

The gene calls are TRBV5-1 and TRBJ2-1; TRBD1 matches at 10 bases. Germline CDR1 reads SGHRS; CDR2 reads YFSETQ. V lost 2 bases, J lost 5 bases, and 7 bases stayed unmatched. The CDR3 has 16 amino acids. This CDR3 reads CASSFISGQGHNEQFF. In DNA form, the CDR3 reads TGCGCCAGCAGCTTTATCTCGGGACAGGGGCACAATGAGCAGTTCTTC.

The chain has TRBV18 and TRBJ2-7, with 15 nucleotides matching TRBD2. The CDR3 spans 15 residues. CDR1 and CDR2 from the germline V gene are KGHSH and LQKENI. V shed 3 bases, J shed 12 bases, and the junction held 9 bases outside the gene matches. CDR3 region: CASSPGLAGGDRRYF. CDR3 coding DNA: TGTGCCAGCTCACCCGGACTAGCGGGAGGGGATAGGCGGTACTTC.

The genes are TRBV27 and TRBJ1-5, with unresolved D. The CDR3 contains 14 residues. CDR1 is MNHEY, CDR2 SMNVEV, per germline (reference sequence). V lost 3 bases and J lost 6, with 12 bases in between. CDR3 in DNA: TGTGCCAGCAGTTTCCTGGGTTTGGGTCAGCCCCAGCATTTT. Its translation is CASSFLGLGQPQHF.